This T cell receptor beta chain was sequenced in a study of T cell responses to AZD1222 COVID-19 vaccine. The study pooled second doses at about 4 or about 12 weeks. TCRdb's table, derived via immunoSEQ multiplex PCR, lists solely in-frame clones and lacks some. The sample contains 95,000 to 100,000 clones, about 87% of which appear only once. Per germline, CDR1 MDHEN and CDR2 SYDVKM. Trimming took off 4 bases at V and 1 base at J, with 8 bases between the two ends. There are 13 residues in the CDR3. The TCR was taken from an adult who received the AZD1222 COVID-19 vaccine. The rearrangement joins TRBV28 to TRBJ2-7; TRBD1 is a possible D gene (5 bases). The specimen comprised peripheral blood, sampled 28 days after the second AZD1222 dose. As DNA, the CDR3 is TGTGCCAGCAGTTGGGGCCTTTCCTACGAGCAGTACTTC. Residues: CASSWGLSYEQYF.